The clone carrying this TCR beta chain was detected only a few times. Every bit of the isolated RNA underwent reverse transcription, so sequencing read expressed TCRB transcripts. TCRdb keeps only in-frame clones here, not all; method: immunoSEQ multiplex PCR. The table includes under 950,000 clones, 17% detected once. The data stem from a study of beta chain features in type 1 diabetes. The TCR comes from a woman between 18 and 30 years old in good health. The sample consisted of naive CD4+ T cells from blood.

The CDR3 loop reads CASSVALAGGSGANVLTF. The DNA for the CDR3 is TGTGCCAGCAGCGTAGCCCTAGCGGGAGGGTCTGGGGCCAACGTCCTGACTTTC. This sequence joins TRBV9 and TRBJ2-6, with 12 bases aligning to TRBD2. The V segment lost 0 bases and the J segment 1 base; nucleotides outside the gene matches: 2. CDR1 is SGDLS and CDR2 is YYNGEE in the germline V gene. This CDR3 contains 18 residues.